A selection of T cell receptor beta chains follows, all from one sample in a study of blood T cell repertoires in COVID-19. Method: immunoSEQ multiplex PCR; TCRdb's copy keeps in-frame clones and lacks some. Of 45,000 to 55,000 clones detected, 80% to 85% appear once; the ten largest clones hold 1.5% to 2%. Sequenced input: peripheral blood. These receptors originate from a man aged 50-59 years with acute or convalescent COVID-19. Both conserved end residues are part of each CDR3. Each record gives: D gene, V gene, clone size, J gene, CDR3 DNA, CDR3 protein. The D gene is left open where the match is weak. A row's size may be missing; if present it is once, few, many or a size class.

>NA|TRBV4-3|NA|TRBJ2-7
TGCGCCAGCAGCCAAGAGGCCGCCATTCTAGGTCGGGAGCAGTACTTC
CASSQEAAILGREQYF
>NA|TRBV10-3|NA|TRBJ1-1
TGTGCCATCAGTGAGCCCAGGGCAGGGGATCGAGCTTTCTTT
CAISEPRAGDRAFF
>NA|TRBV27|once|TRBJ1-4
TGTGCCAGCAGTTTATCCGGAACCCTCCGGGGTGAAAAACTGTTTTTT
CASSLSGTLRGEKLFF
>NA|TRBV12-3/TRBV12-4|NA|TRBJ2-7
TGTGCCAGCAGCACCTCAGGGCGGGGCCGGGACTTC
CASSTSGRGRDF
>TRBD2|TRBV2|NA|TRBJ2-1
TGTGCCAGCAGGGTAGCGGGAGGAGCCTACAATGAGCAGTTCTTC
CASRVAGGAYNEQFF
>NA|TRBV6-2/TRBV6-3|NA|TRBJ1-4
TGTGCCAGCAGTCTGACATCAACTAATGAAAAACTGTTTTTT
CASSLTSTNEKLFF
>TRBD1|TRBV6-1|NA|TRBJ2-7
TGTGCCAGCAGTGAGACAGGGATTATCTACGAGCAGTACTTC
CASSETGIIYEQYF
>TRBD1|TRBV6-5|NA|TRBJ1-2
TGTGCCAGCGGCCGGGACAGCGATAACTATGGCTACACCTTC
CASGRDSDNYGYTF
>TRBD1|TRBV24-1|once|TRBJ1-3
TGTGCCACCAGTGACCCAAAGGGGGTGGTGACAGGGGATTATGGAAACACCATATATTTT
CATSDPKGVVTGDYGNTIYF
>NA|TRBV2|NA|TRBJ1-5
TGTGCCAGCAGTGGAGGGAGGGAAAGTCAGCCCCAGCATTTT
CASSGGRESQPQHF
>NA|TRBV11-2|NA|TRBJ2-6
TGTGCCAGCAGCTTAGAGGTGGCACCTGGGGCCAACGTCCTGACTTTC
CASSLEVAPGANVLTF
>TRBD2|TRBV5-1|NA|TRBJ2-1
TGCGCCAGCAGGGGGACTAGCGGGGCGATCAGCTCCTACAATGAGCAGTTCTTC
CASRGTSGAISSYNEQFF
>TRBD1|TRBV7-8|NA|TRBJ1-4
TGTGCCAGCAGCTTAGCGAGACAGGGGCTGGGTGAAAAACTGTTTTTT
CASSLARQGLGEKLFF
>NA|TRBV5-1|NA|TRBJ2-1
TGCGCCAGCAGCCGAACGGGACAACCGGGGTACAATGAGCAGTTCTTC
CASSRTGQPGYNEQFF
>NA|TRBV5-6|NA|TRBJ1-4
TGTGCCAGCAGCGCCAGACTCATAGGCAATGAAAAACTGTTTTTT
CASSARLIGNEKLFF
>NA|TRBV5-5|NA|TRBJ2-2
TGTGCCAGCAGCTTGTTGACAGCGAACACCGGGGAGCTGTTTTTT
CASSLLTANTGELFF
>TRBD1|TRBV7-9|NA|TRBJ1-1
TGTGCCAGCAGCCCCCAAGGACAGGGGGCGAACACTGAAGCTTTCTTT
CASSPQGQGANTEAFF
>NA|TRBV13|NA|TRBJ2-1
TGTGCCAGCAGCTCCGAGTACAATGAGCAGTTCTTC
CASSSEYNEQFF
>NA|TRBV4-1|NA|TRBJ1-5
TGCGCCAGCAGCCAACAGGGGTATCAGCCCCAGCATTTT
CASSQQGYQPQHF
>TRBD2|TRBV30|NA|TRBJ2-1
TGTGCCTGGAGTATTACTAGCGGCGCGGGGTCTGAGCAGTTCTTC
CAWSITSGAGSEQFF
>TRBD1|TRBV6-2/TRBV6-3|NA|TRBJ2-1
TGTGCCAGCAGTGGGACAGCTAAAAACAATGAGCAGTTCTTC
CASSGTAKNNEQFF
>NA|TRBV5-1|NA|TRBJ1-2
TGCGCCAGCAGCCAGGGATCCCTTAACTATGGCTACACCTTC
CASSQGSLNYGYTF
>TRBD1|TRBV6-2/TRBV6-3|NA|TRBJ1-1
TGTGCCAGCAGTCCGTACAGGGGGCGGCACACTGAAGCTTTCTTT
CASSPYRGRHTEAFF
>TRBD2|TRBV11-2|NA|TRBJ2-7
TGTGCCAGCAGCTTGCCTAGCGGGAGGAGCGAGCAGTACTTC
CASSLPSGRSEQYF
>TRBD2|TRBV29-1|NA|TRBJ2-7
TGCAGCGTTGAGAGTAGCGGGACCTACGAGCAGTACTTC
CSVESSGTYEQYF
>TRBD1|TRBV5-6|few|TRBJ2-3
TGTGCCAGCAGCTTGGGCGGACAGGAAATGAAAGGTACGCAGTATTTT
CASSLGGQEMKGTQYF
>TRBD2|TRBV7-9|NA|TRBJ2-1
TGTGCCAGCAGCCGACGGACTAGCGGGAGGGCAAGTTACAATGAGCAGTTCTTC
CASSRRTSGRASYNEQFF
>NA|TRBV3-1/TRBV3-2|NA|TRBJ2-7
TGTGCCAGCAGCCAAGGAGCAAGCTCCTACTTC
CASSQGASSYF
>NA|TRBV5-4|NA|TRBJ2-5
TGTGCCAGCAGCTCCGGCGGGAATTGGGAGACCCAGTACTTC
CASSSGGNWETQYF
>NA|TRBV28|NA|TRBJ1-1
TGTGCCAGCAGTTCCGCGGTTGTGGCCCGGAACACTGAAGCTTTCTTT
CASSSAVVARNTEAFF
>TRBD1|TRBV5-1|NA|TRBJ2-1
TGCGCCAGCAGCTTGGAGGGACAGTACAATGAGCAGTTCTTC
CASSLEGQYNEQFF
>NA|TRBV27|NA|TRBJ1-2
TGTGCCAGCAGTTTATCGGGTCCAGGAGGCTACACCTTC
CASSLSGPGGYTF
>NA|TRBV6-2/TRBV6-3|NA|TRBJ2-3
TGTGCCAGCAGTCCCCCCCAGGCAGGGGGGTTGTATTTT
CASSPPQAGGLYF
>TRBD1|TRBV27|once|TRBJ1-2
TGTGCCAGCAGTCTCGGGACAGGGTATGGCTACACCTTC
CASSLGTGYGYTF
>TRBD1|TRBV6-5|NA|TRBJ2-1
TGTGCCAGCAGGGGATGGACCCCGCAGGGGGATGAGCAGTTCTTC
CASRGWTPQGDEQFF
>TRBD1|TRBV7-9|NA|TRBJ2-7
TGTGCCAGCAGCACACATCAGACAGGGATGGCCGAGCAGTACTTC
CASSTHQTGMAEQYF
>TRBD2|TRBV24-1|NA|TRBJ2-5
TGTGCCACCAGTGAGGGGGCTAGCGGGAGTTTGAAGACCCAGTACTTC
CATSEGASGSLKTQYF
>NA|TRBV3-1/TRBV3-2|NA|TRBJ1-2
TGTGCCAGCAGCCAAGATCAGGGGCAATATGGCTACACCTTC
CASSQDQGQYGYTF
>NA|TRBV11-2|NA|TRBJ1-5
TGTGCCAGCAGCCTAACGGGAGGAACAGGGTTGGGCAATCAGCCCCAGCATTTT
CASSLTGGTGLGNQPQHF
>TRBD1|TRBV10-3|NA|TRBJ1-2
TGTGCCATCACCCCTTGGACAGGGGGATTTGGCTACACCTTC
CAITPWTGGFGYTF
>NA|TRBV5-1|NA|TRBJ2-1
TGCGCCAGCAGCTTGGCTCAGGGTGGGAATGAGCAGTTCTTC
CASSLAQGGNEQFF
>NA|TRBV6-2/TRBV6-3|NA|TRBJ2-1
TGTGCCAGCAGTTGGCTAGGGGGCTACAATGAGCAGTTCTTC
CASSWLGGYNEQFF
>NA|TRBV30|once|TRBJ2-1
TGTGCCTGGACAGGGGTAGGGGGTTGGAATGAGCAGTTCTTC
CAWTGVGGWNEQFF
>NA|TRBV2|NA|TRBJ2-2
TGTGCCAGCAGTGTCCTAGAGAACACCGGGGAGCTGTTTTTT
CASSVLENTGELFF
>NA|TRBV7-2|NA|TRBJ2-2
TGTGCCAGCAGCTTAGAGGCAGGCAGGAACACCGGGGAGCTGTTTTTT
CASSLEAGRNTGELFF
>TRBD2|TRBV6-6|NA|TRBJ2-7
TGTGCCAGCAGCCAAGGACTAGCGGGAGTCTACGAGCAGTACTTC
CASSQGLAGVYEQYF
>NA|TRBV28|NA|TRBJ1-1
TGTGCCAGCGGGCGCTTGCCCATGAACACTGAAGCTTTCTTT
CASGRLPMNTEAFF
>NA|TRBV6-2/TRBV6-3|NA|TRBJ1-4
TGTGCCAGCAGTTACGGAGCGGGGGCAGAAAAACTGTTTTTT
CASSYGAGAEKLFF
>NA|TRBV7-6|once|TRBJ1-6
TGTGCCAGCAGTGGGGCGCGGAATTCACCCCTCCACTTT
CASSGARNSPLHF
>TRBD2|TRBV27|NA|TRBJ2-2
TGTGCCAGCAGTCCCCGGGGTAGCGGGAGCTTCGTGAACACCGGGGAGCTGTTTTTT
CASSPRGSGSFVNTGELFF
>TRBD2|TRBV5-6|NA|TRBJ2-3
TGTGCCAGCAGCTTGGCATCTACTGCGGGGGGGCAAGATACGCAGTATTTT
CASSLASTAGGQDTQYF
>TRBD1|TRBV7-2|NA|TRBJ1-5
TGTGCCAGCAGCCAGAGACAGGGGGGCGGCAATCAGCCCCAGCATTTT
CASSQRQGGGNQPQHF
>NA|TRBV6-6|NA|TRBJ2-7
TGTGCCAGCAGTTATCGTCGGGACACCGGCTCCGAGCAGTACTTC
CASSYRRDTGSEQYF
>NA|TRBV14|NA|TRBJ2-3
TGTGCCAGCAGCCAAGGGGGCCGGCTGAGCACAGATACGCAGTATTTT
CASSQGGRLSTDTQYF
>NA|TRBV9|NA|TRBJ2-2
TGTGCCAGCAGCGTAGGTGGGGGGGCCACCGGGGAGCTGTTTTTT
CASSVGGGATGELFF
>NA|TRBV6-5|NA|TRBJ1-6
TGTGCCAGCAGCCGACAGCGCAGTAAAAATTCACCCCTCCACTTT
CASSRQRSKNSPLHF
>TRBD2|TRBV4-3|NA|TRBJ2-1
TGCGCCAGCAGCCATCACTCGGGGTCCAGCGGGGATGAGCAGTTCTTC
CASSHHSGSSGDEQFF